Below, 13 T cell receptor beta chains from the same sample are listed, as sequenced in a study of T-cell reconstitution after alpha-beta-depleted transplantation in children. A TCRbeta library incorporating unique molecular identifiers was prepared. TCRdb ran MiXCR on the PCR reads and lists one entry per CDR3 protein. The table lists about 210,000 distinct CDR3 sequences, approximately 19% of them singletons. Sequencing used PBMCs, mostly from graft donor cells, obtained 360 days after TCRalphabeta/CD19-depleted stem cell transplant. All receptors derive from a male patient under 10 years old who had a stem cell transplant for acute lymphoblastic leukemia, so the T cells may come from the graft donor.

This clonotype showed up just a few times. The genes are TRBV11-2 and TRBJ2-5, with 11 bases matching TRBD1. From germline, CDR1 is SGHAT and CDR2 FQNNGV. CDR3 size: 15 residues. V dropped 5 bases and J dropped 2; count of bases not matched to a gene: 4. The CDR3, as DNA: TGTGCCAGCAGCCCGGACAGGGGGCGGCAAGAGACCCAGTACTTC. This codes for CASSPDRGRQETQYF. Complete variable domain (other parts from reference TRBV11-2 and TRBJ2-5): EAGVAQSPRYKIIEKRQSVAFWCNPISGHATLYWYQQILGQGPKLLIQFQNNGVVDDSQLPKDRFSAERLKGVDSTLKIQPAKLEDSAVYLCASSPDRGRQETQYFGPGTRLLVL.

This clonotype was seen only a few times. The chain has TRBV30 and TRBJ1-1; possibly TRBD1 for D (5 bases). V dropped 2 bases and J dropped 10 bases, with 11 bases sitting between them. Germline V CDR1 and CDR2: GTSNPN, SVGIG (reference sequence). This CDR3 is built from 11 residues. The CDR3 coding sequence is TGTGCCTGGAGTAACGTCGGGGGAGCTTTCTTT. Translation: CAWSNVGGAFF.

This clonotype appeared many times. This sequence joins TRBV24-1 and TRBJ1-1; 7 bases are shared with TRBD1. The CDR3 covers 14 residues. Per germline, CDR1 KGHDR and CDR2 SFDVKD. The trim removed 4 bases at V and 4 bases at J, leaving 5 bases unmatched. The CDR3 DNA reads as TGTGCCACCAGTGACACAGGGGAGGGCACTGAAGCTTTCTTT. It translates to CATSDTGEGTEAFF.

The table lists this clonotype with a few counts. The chain combines TRBV7-2 with TRBJ2-6; no clear D gene. Germline V gene lookup returns CDR1 SGHTA and CDR2 FQGNSA. The CDR3 totals 16 residues. Trimming removed 0 bases from V and 0 bases from J, with 6 bases in between. The CDR3 coding sequence is TGTGCCAGCAGCTTAGCATCCGTCTCTGGGGCCAACGTCCTGACTTTC. This encodes CASSLASVSGANVLTF. Filled out from reference TRBV7-2 and TRBJ2-6, the complete variable domain reads GAGVSQSPSNKVTEKGKDVELRCDPISGHTALYWYRQSLGQGLEFLIYFQGNSAPDKSGLPSDRFSAERTGGSVSTLTIQRTQQEDSAVYLCASSLASVSGANVLTFGAGSRLTVL.

The V and J genes are TRBV12-3 or TRBV12-4 and TRBJ2-7; 8 bases line up with TRBD1. This CDR3 has 15 amino acids. J gave up 6 bases and V 4 bases, and 11 bases lay outside the gene matches. CDR3 protein: CASSSMRTGQVEQYF. CDR3 bases: TGTGCCAGCAGTTCCATGCGGACAGGGCAGGTCGAGCAGTACTTC.

As regards this clonotype: Because the CDR3's place on the DNA is in doubt, the DNA is left out and the CDR3 is given as listed by TCRdb. The CDR3 here is CSVAVGTGRRF. V and J are TRBV29-1 and TRBJ2-7; TRBD1 reflects the table's D call only, with no check against the DNA. The germline V gene encodes CDR1 SQVTM and CDR2 ANQGSEA. The CDR3 extends over 11 residues, inclusive of both ends.

V usage is TRBV24-1 and J usage is TRBJ1-2; D is undetermined. CDR1 and CDR2 (germline): KGHDR, SFDVKD. Trimming stripped 5 bases from V and 0 bases from J, with 9 bases between. The CDR3 consists of 14 residues. The CDR3: CATSAPDTNYGYTF. CDR3 sequence (DNA): TGTGCCACCAGTGCACCCGATACTAACTATGGCTACACCTTC.

This clonotype was seen a few times. This chain links TRBV29-1 with TRBJ2-2; TRBD1 or TRBD2 may be the D gene (5 bases each). Germline V lookup: CDR1 SQVTM, CDR2 ANQGSEA. V was trimmed by 6 bases and J by 3 bases, leaving 14 bases between them. The CDR3 is 14 residues long. CDR3 coding DNA: TGCAGCGTCGAGGGGCGAAGGGACACCGGGGAGCTGTTTTTT. Protein: CSVEGRRDTGELFF.

This clonotype has at least ten counts. The chain recombines TRBV12-3 or TRBV12-4 with TRBJ2-1; D perhaps matches TRBD2 (5 bases). The V end was cut by 7 bases, the J end by 9 bases, with 19 bases between. This CDR3 has 14 residues. CDR3 sequence: CASKAQEDGFEQFF. The CDR3 DNA follows: TGTGCCAGCAAGGCGCAGGAGGACGGCTTTGAGCAGTTCTTC.

The rearrangement joins TRBV9 to TRBJ2-4, with TRBD1 matching 7 bases. Germline V CDR1 and CDR2: SGDLS, YYNGEE. CDR3 length equals 15 residues. V was pared by 3 bases and J by 8 bases, with 11 bases of the junction left unmatched. Here the CDR3 DNA reads TGTGCCAGCAGCGCGACAGGGCTTTGGGGCGACATTCAGTACTTC. Translation: CASSATGLWGDIQYF. Filled out from reference TRBV9 and TRBJ2-4, the complete variable domain reads DSGVTQTPKHLITATGQRVTLRCSPRSGDLSVYWYQQSLDQGLQFLIQYYNGEERAKGNILERFSAQQFPDLHSELNLSSLELGDSALYFCASSATGLWGDIQYFGAGTRLSVL.

The chain carries TRBV20-1 and TRBJ2-1; 8 nucleotides agree with TRBD2. The V gene's germline CDR1 is DFQATT and CDR2 SNEGSKA (reference sequence). The CDR3 is 14 residues long. V was clipped by 3 bases and J by 3 bases; unmatched bases: 4. DNA for the CDR3: TGCAGTGCTAGTACCCGGGGGGGCTACAATGAGCAGTTCTTC. Its protein product is CSASTRGGYNEQFF.

This clonotype was seen a handful of times. The CDR3 loop is CASSFRLNTQYF. DNA of the CDR3: TGTGCCAGCAGTTTCCGACTTAATACGCAGTATTTT. V is TRBV28 and J is TRBJ2-3; no clear D gene. This CDR3 region has 12 residues. The ends were cut back, 3 bases at V and 7 bases at J, with 8 bases in the middle. Germline CDR1 and CDR2: MDHEN and SYDVKM.

This clonotype was counted between two and nine times. The chain employs TRBV4-3 and TRBJ1-4; possible D gene TRBD1, 6 bases. Germline V CDR1 and CDR2: LGHNA, YSLEER. V shed 0 bases and J shed 3 bases, with 8 bases lying between them. CDR3 length equals 15 residues. CDR3 sequence reads: CASSQEYRANEKLFF. CDR3 nucleotides: TGCGCCAGCAGCCAAGAGTACAGGGCTAATGAAAAACTGTTTTTT.